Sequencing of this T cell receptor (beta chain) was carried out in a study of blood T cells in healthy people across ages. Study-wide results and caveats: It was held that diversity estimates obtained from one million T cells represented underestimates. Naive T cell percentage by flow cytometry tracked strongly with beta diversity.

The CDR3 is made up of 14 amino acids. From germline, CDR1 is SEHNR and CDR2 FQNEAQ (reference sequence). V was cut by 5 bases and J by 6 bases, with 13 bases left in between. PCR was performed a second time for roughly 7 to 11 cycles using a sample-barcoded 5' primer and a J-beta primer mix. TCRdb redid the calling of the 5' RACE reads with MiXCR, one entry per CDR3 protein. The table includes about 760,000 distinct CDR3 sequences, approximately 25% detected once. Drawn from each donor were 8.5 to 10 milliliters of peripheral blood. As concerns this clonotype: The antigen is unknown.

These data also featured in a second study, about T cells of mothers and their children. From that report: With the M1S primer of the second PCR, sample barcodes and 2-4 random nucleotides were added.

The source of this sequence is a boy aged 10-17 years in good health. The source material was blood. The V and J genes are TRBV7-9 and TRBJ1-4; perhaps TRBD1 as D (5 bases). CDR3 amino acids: CASSRGTNDEKLFF. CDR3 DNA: TGTGCCAGCAGCCGCGGGACGAATGATGAAAAACTGTTTTTT.